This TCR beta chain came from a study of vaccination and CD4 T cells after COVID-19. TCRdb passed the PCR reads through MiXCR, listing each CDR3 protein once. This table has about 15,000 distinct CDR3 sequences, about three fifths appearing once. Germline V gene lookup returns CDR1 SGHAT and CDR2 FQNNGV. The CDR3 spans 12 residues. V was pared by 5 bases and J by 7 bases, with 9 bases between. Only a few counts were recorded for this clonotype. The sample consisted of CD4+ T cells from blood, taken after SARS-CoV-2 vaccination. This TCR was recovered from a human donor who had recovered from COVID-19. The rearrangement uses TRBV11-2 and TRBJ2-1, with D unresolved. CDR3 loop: CASSVIQNEQFF. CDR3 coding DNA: TGTGCCAGCAGCGTCATACAGAATGAGCAGTTCTTC.